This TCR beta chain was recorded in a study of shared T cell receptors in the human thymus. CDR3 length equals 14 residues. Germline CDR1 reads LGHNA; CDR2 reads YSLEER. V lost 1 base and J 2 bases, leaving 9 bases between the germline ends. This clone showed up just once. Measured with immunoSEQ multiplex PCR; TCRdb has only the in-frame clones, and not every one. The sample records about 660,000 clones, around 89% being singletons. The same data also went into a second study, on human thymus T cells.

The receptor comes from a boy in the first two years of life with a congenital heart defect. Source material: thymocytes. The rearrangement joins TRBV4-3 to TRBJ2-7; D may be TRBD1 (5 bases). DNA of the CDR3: TGCGCCAGCAGCCAAGTCAGCAGGGCCTACGAGCAGTACTTC. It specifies CASSQVSRAYEQYF.